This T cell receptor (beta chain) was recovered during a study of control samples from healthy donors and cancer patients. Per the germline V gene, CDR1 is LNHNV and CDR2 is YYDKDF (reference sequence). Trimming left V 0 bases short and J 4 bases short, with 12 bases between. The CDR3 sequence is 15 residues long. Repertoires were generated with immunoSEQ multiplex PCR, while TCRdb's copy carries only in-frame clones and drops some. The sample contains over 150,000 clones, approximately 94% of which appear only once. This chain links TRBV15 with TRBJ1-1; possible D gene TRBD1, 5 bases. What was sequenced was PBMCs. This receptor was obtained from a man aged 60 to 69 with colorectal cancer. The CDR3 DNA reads TGTGCCACCAGCAGAGATTTGGGGGGTCCCACTGAAGCTTTCTTT. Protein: CATSRDLGGPTEAFF.